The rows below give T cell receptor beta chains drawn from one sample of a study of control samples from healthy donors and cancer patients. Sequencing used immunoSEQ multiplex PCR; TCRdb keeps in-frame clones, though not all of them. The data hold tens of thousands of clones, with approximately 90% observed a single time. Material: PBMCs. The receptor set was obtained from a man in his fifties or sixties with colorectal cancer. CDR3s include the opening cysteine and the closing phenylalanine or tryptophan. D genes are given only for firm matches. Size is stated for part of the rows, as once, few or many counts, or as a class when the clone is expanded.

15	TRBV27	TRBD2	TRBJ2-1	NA	TGTGCCAGCAGTTTAAGGCGGGAGATACACAATGAGCAGTTCTTC	CASSLRREIHNEQFF
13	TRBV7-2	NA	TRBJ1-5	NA	TGTGCCAGCAGCTTCGCGTTTAACGAGCCCCAGCATTTT	CASSFAFNEPQHF
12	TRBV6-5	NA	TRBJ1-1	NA	TGTGCCAGCAGCTCGGGCCCCACTGAAGCTTTCTTT	CASSSGPTEAFF
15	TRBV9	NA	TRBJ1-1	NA	TGTGCCAGCAGCGTAAGTGGGGTGGTGGACACTGAAGCTTTCTTT	CASSVSGVVDTEAFF
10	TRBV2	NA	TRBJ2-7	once	TGTGCCAGCAGCTCCTACGAGCAGTACTTC	CASSSYEQYF
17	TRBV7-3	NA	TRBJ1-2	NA	TGTGCCAGCAGCGACCGCAGGGATAGTACCTCCGTCTATGGCTACACCTTC	CASSDRRDSTSVYGYTF
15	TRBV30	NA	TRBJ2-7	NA	TGTGCCTGGAGTGCAAAGACCCGCTTGGCCTACGAGCAGTACTTC	CAWSAKTRLAYEQYF
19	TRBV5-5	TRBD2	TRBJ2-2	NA	TGTGCCAGCAGCCCCCCCCTAGCGGGGGGGTTTGAGAACACCGGGGAGCTGTTTTTT	CASSPPLAGGFENTGELFF
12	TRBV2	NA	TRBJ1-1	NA	TGTGCCAGCTGTTATATGAACACTGAAGCTTTCTTT	CASCYMNTEAFF
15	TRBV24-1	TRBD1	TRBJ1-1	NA	TGTGCCACCAGTGATCCCGGGACAGCGAACACTGAAGCTTTCTTT	CATSDPGTANTEAFF
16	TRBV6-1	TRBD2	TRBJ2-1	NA	TGTGCCAGCAGTGAAAGCCTCCTGGCGGGAGGGCATGAGCAGTTCTTC	CASSESLLAGGHEQFF
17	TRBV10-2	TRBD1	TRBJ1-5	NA	TGCGCCAGCAGTGCGGCAGGGGGCAGAGGTGGCAATCAGCCCCAGCATTTT	CASSAAGGRGGNQPQHF
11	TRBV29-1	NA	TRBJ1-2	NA	TGCAGCGCCTCCCTTTCCTATGGCTACACCTTC	CSASLSYGYTF
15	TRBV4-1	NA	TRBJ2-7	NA	TGCGCCAGCAGCCACCCCACCGGGTCTCCTGCCGAGCAGTACTTC	CASSHPTGSPAEQYF
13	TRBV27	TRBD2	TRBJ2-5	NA	TGTGCCAGCCAAGACGGCGGGGGAGAGACCCAGTACTTC	CASQDGGGETQYF
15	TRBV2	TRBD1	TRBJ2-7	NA	TGTGCCAGCAGGGGACCCGGGACAGAGTCCTACGAGCAGTACTTC	CASRGPGTESYEQYF
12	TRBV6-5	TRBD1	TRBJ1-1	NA	TGTGCCAGCAGCAGGGGGCACACTGAAGCTTTCTTT	CASSRGHTEAFF
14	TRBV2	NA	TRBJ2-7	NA	TGTGCCAGCAGTGGACAGACGCCCTCCTACGAGCAGTACTTC	CASSGQTPSYEQYF
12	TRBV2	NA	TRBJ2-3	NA	TGTGCCAGCAGTGGACCTACAGATACGCAGTATTTT	CASSGPTDTQYF
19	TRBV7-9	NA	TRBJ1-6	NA	TGTGCCAGCAGCTTAGGGATAAAGACAGACAGCTCCTATAATTCACCCCTCCACTTT	CASSLGIKTDSSYNSPLHF
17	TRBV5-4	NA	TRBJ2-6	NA	TGTGCCAGCAGCCCGTTTGGGACTCACTCTGGGGCCAACGTCCTGACTTTC	CASSPFGTHSGANVLTF
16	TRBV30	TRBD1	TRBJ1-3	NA	TGTGCCTGGACTCCCCCAATAGGGACAGTCGGAAACACCATATATTTT	CAWTPPIGTVGNTIYF
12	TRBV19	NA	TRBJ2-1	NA	TGTGCCAGTAGTAGGGTCGGTTATGAGCAGTTCTTC	CASSRVGYEQFF
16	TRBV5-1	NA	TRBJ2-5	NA	TGCGCCAGCAGCTTGGCCCCCCAGCGCCGGGGAGAGACCCAGTACTTC	CASSLAPQRRGETQYF
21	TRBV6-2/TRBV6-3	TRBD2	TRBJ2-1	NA	TGTGCCAGCAGTTACTCAACCTTACTAGCGGGGGGACCGGGGTCCTACAATGAGCAGTTCTTC	CASSYSTLLAGGPGSYNEQFF
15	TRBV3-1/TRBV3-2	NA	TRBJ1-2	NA	TGTGCCAGCAGCCAAGATTCAGGGAGGGATCATGGCTACACCTTC	CASSQDSGRDHGYTF
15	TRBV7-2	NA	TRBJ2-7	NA	TGTGCCAGCAGCTTGTACTGGACAGTCTCCTACGAGCAGTACTTC	CASSLYWTVSYEQYF
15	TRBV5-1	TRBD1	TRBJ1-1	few	TGCGCCAGCAGCTTGTCTGGGACAGGGGCGTTGTCAGCTTTCTTT	CASSLSGTGALSAFF
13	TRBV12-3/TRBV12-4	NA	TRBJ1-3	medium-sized	TGTGCCAGTGAGGTGGCTTCTGGAAACACCATATATTTT	CASEVASGNTIYF
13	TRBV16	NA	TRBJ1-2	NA	TGTGCCAGCAGCCAATTTGTACAGGCCGTCCTCACCTTC	CASSQFVQAVLTF
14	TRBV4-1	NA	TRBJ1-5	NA	TGCGCCAGCAGCCAAGATTGGGGGGGCCAGCCCCAGCATTTT	CASSQDWGGQPQHF
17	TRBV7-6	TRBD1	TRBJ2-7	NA	TGTGCCAGCAGCTTAGCCTGGAGGACAGGGTCAATCCACGAGCAGTACTTC	CASSLAWRTGSIHEQYF
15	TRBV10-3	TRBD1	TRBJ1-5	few	TGTGCCATCAGTGCTGGCAGGGGGCTGGATCAGCCCCAGCATTTT	CAISAGRGLDQPQHF
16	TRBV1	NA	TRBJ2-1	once	TGCACCAGCAGCCAAGAAGAGCCTAGCGGTAGGTATGAGCAGTTCTTC	CTSSQEEPSGRYEQFF
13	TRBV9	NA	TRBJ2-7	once	TGTGCCAGCAGCGTAGTTCCAGGGAACGAGCAGTACTTC	CASSVVPGNEQYF
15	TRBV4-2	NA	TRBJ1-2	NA	TGTGCCAGCAGCCAAGATACGGGGGCGGGCTATGGCTACACCTTC	CASSQDTGAGYGYTF
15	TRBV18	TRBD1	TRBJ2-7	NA	TGTGCCAGCTCACCAAGGGGGACAGTAGCCTACGAGCAGTACTTC	CASSPRGTVAYEQYF
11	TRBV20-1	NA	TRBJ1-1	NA	TGCAGTCAGGGGACGAACGCTGAAGCTTTCTTT	CSQGTNAEAFF
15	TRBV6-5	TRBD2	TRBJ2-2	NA	TGTGCCAGCACCCCGGGGGGAGGTGGCACCGGGGAGCTGTTTTTT	CASTPGGGGTGELFF
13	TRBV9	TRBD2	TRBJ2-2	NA	TGTGCCAGCAGCGCGGGGGGGGCTGGGGAGCTGTTTTTT	CASSAGGAGELFF